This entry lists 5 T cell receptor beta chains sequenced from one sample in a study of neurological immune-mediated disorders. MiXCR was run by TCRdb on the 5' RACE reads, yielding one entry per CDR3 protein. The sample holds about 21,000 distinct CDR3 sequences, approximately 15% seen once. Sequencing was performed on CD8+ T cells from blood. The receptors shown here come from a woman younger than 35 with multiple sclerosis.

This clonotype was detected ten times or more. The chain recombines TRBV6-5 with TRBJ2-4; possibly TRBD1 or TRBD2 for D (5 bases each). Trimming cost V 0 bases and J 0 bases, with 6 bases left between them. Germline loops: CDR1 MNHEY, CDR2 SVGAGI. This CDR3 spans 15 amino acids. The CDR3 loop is CASSYSGGAKNIQYF. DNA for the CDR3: TGTGCCAGCAGTTACTCTGGGGGAGCCAAAAACATTCAGTACTTC.

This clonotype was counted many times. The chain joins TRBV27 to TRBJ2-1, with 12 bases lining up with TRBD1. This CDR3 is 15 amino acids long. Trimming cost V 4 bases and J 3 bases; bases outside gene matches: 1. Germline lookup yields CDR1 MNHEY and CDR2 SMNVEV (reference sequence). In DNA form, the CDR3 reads TGTGCCAGCAGTTGGGACAGGGGGCTCTACAATGAGCAGTTCTTC. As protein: CASSWDRGLYNEQFF.

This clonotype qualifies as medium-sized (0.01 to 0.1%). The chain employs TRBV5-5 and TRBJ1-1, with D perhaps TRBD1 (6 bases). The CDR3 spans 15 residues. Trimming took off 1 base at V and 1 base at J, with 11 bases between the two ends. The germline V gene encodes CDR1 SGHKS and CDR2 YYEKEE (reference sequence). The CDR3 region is CASSLWGGPNTEAFF. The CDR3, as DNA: TGTGCCAGCAGCTTGTGGGGGGGCCCGAACACTGAAGCTTTCTTT.

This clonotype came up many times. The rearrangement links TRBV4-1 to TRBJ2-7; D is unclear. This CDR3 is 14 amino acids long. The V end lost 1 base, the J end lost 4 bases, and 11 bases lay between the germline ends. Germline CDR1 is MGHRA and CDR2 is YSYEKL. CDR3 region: CASSQGNEVYEQYF. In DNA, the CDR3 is TGCGCCAGCAGCCAAGGTAACGAAGTGTACGAGCAGTACTTC.

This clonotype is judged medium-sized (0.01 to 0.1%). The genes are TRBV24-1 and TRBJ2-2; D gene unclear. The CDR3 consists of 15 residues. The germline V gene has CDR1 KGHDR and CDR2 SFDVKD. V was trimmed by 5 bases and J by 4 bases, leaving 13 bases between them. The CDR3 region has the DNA TGTGCCACCAGTGCACCAGGAGAAAGCACCGGGGAGCTGTTTTTT. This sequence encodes CATSAPGESTGELFF.